The 25 T cell receptor beta chains reported below all come from one sample, sequenced in a study of blood T cell repertoires in COVID-19. The table came from immunoSEQ multiplex PCR; TCRdb's copy has only in-frame clones and leaves some out. In the table there are about 440,000 clones, about nine tenths of which are singletons. The source material was PBMCs or T cells enriched from blood (not recorded which). Receptors were obtained from a man between 18 and 29 years old who had recovered from COVID-19.

V and J are TRBV27 and TRBJ2-7; D perhaps matches TRBD1 (5 bases). V was pared by 0 bases and J by 6 bases, with 9 bases between. The CDR3 length is 13 residues. The germline V gene encodes CDR1 MNHEY and CDR2 SMNVEV (reference sequence). The CDR3 loop reads CASSLSGQSEQYF. DNA of the CDR3: TGTGCCAGCAGTTTATCGGGGCAATCCGAGCAGTACTTC.

The CDR3 DNA reads as TGTGCCAGCAGCCGAGACAGCGGGACTGAAGCTTTCTTT. Translated, it gives CASSRDSGTEAFF. The chain combines TRBV7-9 with TRBJ1-1; tentatively, D is TRBD1 (5 bases). V lost 5 bases and J lost 5, with 12 bases in between. The CDR3 extends over 13 amino acids. The germline gives CDR1 SEHNR, CDR2 FQNEAQ (reference sequence).

The genes are TRBV2 and TRBJ2-2; D is perhaps TRBD2 (6 bases). The CDR3 has 15 residues. The V end lost 6 bases, the J end lost 7 bases, and 18 bases lay between the germline ends. Germline V gene sequence: CDR1 SNHLY, CDR2 FYNNEI. CDR3 in DNA: TGTGCCAGCAGGGACGACGGGGGAAGAGGCGGGGAGCTGTTTTTT. It yields the protein CASRDDGGRGGELFF.

V gene TRBV9 combines with J gene TRBJ2-2; 10 bases map to TRBD1. The CDR3 runs to 15 residues. Germline CDR1 SGDLS, CDR2 YYNGEE. V trimming: 4 bases; J trimming: 7 bases; junction bases outside the gene matches: 7. CDR3 region: CASSLRQGAIGELFF. The CDR3 DNA follows: TGTGCCAGCAGCTTAAGACAGGGGGCGATCGGGGAGCTGTTTTTT. The full variable domain, completed using reference TRBV9 and TRBJ2-2, is DSGVTQTPKHLITATGQRVTLRCSPRSGDLSVYWYQQSLDQGLQFLIQYYNGEERAKGNILERFSAQQFPDLHSELNLSSLELGDSALYFCASSLRQGAIGELFFGEGSRLTVL.

The chain uses TRBV2 and TRBJ1-5, with TRBD1 matching 10 bases. Germline CDR1 reads SNHLY; CDR2 reads FYNNEI. Unmatched junction bases numbered 5, after V lost 6 bases and J lost 0 bases. The CDR3 sequence is 16 residues long. The chain's CDR3 is CASRFGTGVSNQPQHF. The CDR3 DNA reads TGTGCCAGCAGGTTCGGGACAGGGGTTAGCAATCAGCCCCAGCATTTT.

CDR3 protein: CASSPLSVSISGNTIYF. DNA for the CDR3: TGTGCCAGCAGCCCATTGTCAGTCTCCATCTCTGGAAACACCATATATTTT. The chain employs TRBV7-9 and TRBJ1-3, with D hard to call. Trimming left V 5 bases short and J 0 bases short, with 17 bases between. The CDR3 has 17 amino acids. Germline V gene sequence: CDR1 SEHNR, CDR2 FQNEAQ (reference sequence).

This sequence joins TRBV13 and TRBJ1-2, with TRBD1 matching over 7 bases. Germline values: CDR1 PRHDT, CDR2 FYEKMQ (reference sequence). V gave up 5 bases and J gave up 6 bases; unmatched junction bases: 6. The CDR3 spans 13 residues. CDR3 residues: CASSEPGQNGYTF. The CDR3 nucleotides are TGTGCCAGCAGCGAACCGGGACAGAATGGCTACACCTTC.

The chain is built from TRBV6-1 and TRBJ1-1; D unclear. V lost 4 bases and J lost 0, with 15 bases in between. Germline V CDR1 and CDR2: MNHNS, SASEGT. The CDR3 spans 16 residues. CDR3 region: CASSVGLEFMNTEAFF. The CDR3 nucleotides read TGTGCCAGCAGTGTGGGTCTAGAGTTTATGAACACTGAAGCTTTCTTT.

This rearrangement joins TRBV20-1 to TRBJ1-1; no definite D call. The germline gives CDR1 DFQATT, CDR2 SNEGSKA (reference sequence). The CDR3 loop spans 13 amino acids. The V and J ends lost 3 bases and 2 bases respectively, with 10 bases between them. The CDR3: CSASTGSNTEAFF. In nucleotides, the CDR3 is TGCAGTGCTAGTACGGGGTCTAACACTGAAGCTTTCTTT.

This chain connects TRBV7-9 to TRBJ2-4; 13 positions match TRBD2. Per the germline V gene, CDR1 is SEHNR and CDR2 is FQNEAQ (reference sequence). CDR3 size: 16 residues. The V gene end was trimmed by 3 bases and the J gene end by 5 bases; junction bases not matched to a gene: 4. Here the CDR3 DNA reads TGTGCCAGCAGCTTCGGACTAGCGGGGGCTGAAAACATTCAGTACTTC. As protein: CASSFGLAGAENIQYF.

The chain employs TRBV28 and TRBJ1-5, with TRBD1 as a possible D gene (6 bases). Looked up from germline, CDR1 is MDHEN and CDR2 is SYDVKM. Trimming removed 6 bases at V and 2 bases at J, with 11 bases between. This CDR3 has 14 residues. CDR3 protein: CASRPQGGNQPQHF. CDR3 nucleotide sequence: TGTGCCAGCAGGCCACAGGGAGGCAATCAGCCCCAGCATTTT.

The chain combines TRBV5-1 with TRBJ2-5, with 10 nucleotides matching TRBD1. Germline CDR1 SGHRS, CDR2 YFSETQ. This CDR3 has 16 amino acids. Trimming at V came to 0 bases and at J to 1 base, leaving 3 bases not matched to a gene. The CDR3 nucleotides are TGCGCCAGCAGCTTGGCCGGGACAGGGGCCCAAGAGACCCAGTACTTC. The encoded protein is CASSLAGTGAQETQYF.

The genes are TRBV6-5 and TRBJ2-7; perhaps TRBD2 as D (5 bases). Germline V gives CDR1 MNHEY, CDR2 SVGAGI. V gave up 8 bases and J gave up 3 bases, with 17 bases separating them. CDR3 length: 14 amino acids. CDR3 sequence (DNA): TGTGCCAGCGGGTGGCTGGTCGGGAACTACGAGCAGTACTTC. Its protein product is CASGWLVGNYEQYF.

The chain recombines TRBV7-8 with TRBJ2-3, with D maybe TRBD1 (6 bases). This CDR3 comprises 12 residues. Looked up from germline, CDR1 is SGHVS and CDR2 is FQNEAQ. V lost 5 bases, J lost 6 bases, and 9 bases lay in between. DNA for the CDR3: TGTGCCAGCAGCCCCCAGGGGGATACGCAGTATTTT. This gives the protein CASSPQGDTQYF. Complete variable domain (other parts from reference TRBV7-8 and TRBJ2-3): GAGVSQSPRYKVAKRGQDVALRCDPISGHVSLFWYQQALGQGPEFLTYFQNEAQLDKSGLPSDRFFAERPEGSVSTLKIQRTQQEDSAVYLCASSPQGDTQYFGPGTRLTVL.

The chain employs TRBV5-4 and TRBJ2-5, with a tentative D call TRBD2 (5 bases). The germline V gene has CDR1 SGHNT and CDR2 YYREEE (reference sequence). V was clipped by 2 bases and J by 3 bases, with 8 bases between them. The CDR3 sequence is 13 residues long. Here the CDR3 DNA reads TGTGCCAGCAGCTTTATCGGGGAAGAGACCCAGTACTTC. This translates into CASSFIGEETQYF.

J is TRBJ1-4 and V is TRBV6-5; D is perhaps TRBD1 (5 bases). Germline V CDR1 and CDR2: MNHEY, SVGAGI. The CDR3 extends over 14 amino acids. V lost 0 bases and J lost 7, with 9 bases in between. In DNA, the CDR3 is TGTGCCAGCAGTTACTCGCGGGACCCTGAAAAACTGTTTTTT. Translated: CASSYSRDPEKLFF.

The genes are TRBV4-1 and TRBJ2-5, with a tentative D call TRBD1 (5 bases). The V gene lost 0 bases and the J gene lost 5 bases, with 16 bases spanning the gap. Per germline, CDR1 MGHRA and CDR2 YSYEKL. CDR3 size: 16 residues. CDR3 loop: CASSQDQGLSGETQYF. Here the CDR3 DNA reads TGCGCCAGCAGCCAAGACCAGGGATTATCCGGCGAGACCCAGTACTTC.

The chain combines TRBV3-1 (or the pseudogene TRBV3-2) with TRBJ1-2, with D possibly being TRBD1 (5 bases). Trimming stripped 4 bases from V and 6 bases from J, with 15 bases between. The CDR3 runs to 14 residues. Germline assignment: CDR1 LGHDT and CDR2 YNNKEL (reference sequence). Written as DNA, the CDR3 is TGTGCCAGCAGCCCCGGGGGTAGGGGAGATGGCTACACCTTC. Protein: CASSPGGRGDGYTF.

V gene TRBV3-1 (or the pseudogene TRBV3-2) combines with J gene TRBJ2-1; D is possibly TRBD1 (5 bases). Deletions cut 6 bases from V and 6 bases from J, with 15 bases between. Germline values: CDR1 LGHDT, CDR2 YNNKEL (reference sequence). CDR3 length equals 14 residues. CDR3 nucleotides: TGTGCCAGCAGACGGCAGGGTTTCGCCAATGAGCAGTTCTTC. Encoded protein: CASRRQGFANEQFF.

The V call is TRBV27, the J call TRBJ2-5; 8 positions match TRBD2. J was trimmed by 4 bases and V by 3 bases; bases with no gene match: 7. The CDR3 sequence is 15 residues long. Germline values: CDR1 MNHEY, CDR2 SMNVEV (reference sequence). This CDR3 is CASSFTGGRGETQYF. In nucleotides, the CDR3 is TGTGCCAGCAGTTTTACGGGAGGGCGGGGAGAGACCCAGTACTTC.

The chain is built from TRBV7-8 and TRBJ1-4, with D perhaps TRBD1 (6 bases). Trimming removed 5 bases from V and 11 bases from J, with 18 bases in between. There are 14 residues in the CDR3. In germline, CDR1 is SGHVS, CDR2 FQNEAQ. DNA of the CDR3: TGTGCCAGCAGCCCGAGCAGACAGGAGGCGAAACTGTTTTTT. This codes for CASSPSRQEAKLFF.

V gene TRBV21-1 combines with J gene TRBJ2-1; the table's D call of TRBD1 was not tested on the DNA. TRBV21-1 represents a pseudogene. The length of the CDR3 is 13 residues. DNA for the CDR3: TGTGCCAGCAGCCCTGACGACAGGGAGGAGCAGTTCTTC. It specifies CASSPDDREEQFF.

The chain joins TRBV10-2 to TRBJ1-5, with D perhaps TRBD1 (5 bases). Trimming left V 2 bases short and J 0 bases short, with 14 bases between. Germline values: CDR1 WSHSY, CDR2 SAAADI. This CDR3 region has 17 residues. The CDR3 here is CASSETDQGYSNQPQHF. CDR3 bases: TGCGCCAGCAGTGAGACAGATCAGGGATATAGCAATCAGCCCCAGCATTTT.

The chain combines TRBV6-6 with TRBJ2-3; 10 positions match TRBD1. J was trimmed by 5 bases and V by 4 bases; bases with no gene match: 3. Germline CDR1 MNHNY, CDR2 SVGAGI (reference sequence). The CDR3 runs 14 residues. CDR3 amino acids: CASSSTGGLDTQYF. CDR3 bases: TGTGCCAGCAGTTCGACAGGGGGCCTAGATACGCAGTATTTT.

J is TRBJ2-1 and V is TRBV19; 8 nucleotides line up with TRBD2. V shed 10 bases, J shed 12 bases, and the junction held 8 bases outside the gene matches. The CDR3 length is 11 residues. The germline CDR1 and CDR2 sequences are LNHDA and SQIVND (reference sequence). As DNA, the CDR3 is TGTGCCACTAACGTCGGGACTAGGCAGTTCTTC. Translation gives CATNVGTRQFF.